The clone carrying this T cell receptor (beta chain) came up a few times. This record belongs to a study of human T cells and chemical hapten exposure. From the RACE reads, TCRdb called clonotypes with MiXCR, one entry per CDR3 protein. The sample holds 250,000 to 300,000 distinct CDR3 sequences, around 7% seen once. The CDR3 has 13 residues. The V gene's germline CDR1 is MNHEY and CDR2 SMNVEV (reference sequence). V gave up 6 bases and J gave up 4 bases, with 12 bases separating them. The sample's time point: pre-sensitization, week 0. Treatment: therapeutic diphenylcyclopropenone sensitization with weekly scalp DPC.

The chain carries TRBV27 and TRBJ1-2; D perhaps matches TRBD1 (6 bases). Specimen: whole blood, collected in connection with sensitization to the hapten diphenylcyclopropenone (DPC). The receptor comes from a young man with alopecia areata. Some clones in this sample may be carry-over from other donors' samples. The CDR3 DNA sequence: TGTGCCAGCAGGCAGACAGGTCCCTATGGCTACACCTTC. It codes for CASRQTGPYGYTF.